This T cell receptor (beta chain) came from a study of lung T cells in sarcoidosis with Löfgren's syndrome listed by TCRdb under 2017. For the wider study: Sarcoidosis was described as a granulomatous, mainly pulmonary disease marked by CD4+ T cell accumulation in bronchoalveolar lavage fluid. The repertoire analyses centered on Lofgren's syndrome patients. Results and caveats for the whole study, not just this receptor: Multiple Lofgren's syndrome patients were reported to share TRAV12-1 and TRBV2 CDR3 motifs, a finding that suggests public CD4+ TCR repertoires. Recognition of a sarcoidosis-associated antigen was only suggested, and the antigen itself remained putative and was not identified. Compared with control subjects, Lofgren's syndrome patients were reported to have TRAV12-1 and TRBV2 as the most expanded V gene segments. In alphabeta pairing analysis, TRAV12-1 preferentially paired with TRBV2, and these paired TCRs showed CDR3 homology.

This clonotype was observed many times. Its antigen remains unidentified. No much larger clonotype is one base removed from it; base qualities were not supplied. V is cut by 4 bases and J by 9 bases, and the space between the germline ends is 11 bases. Sequences SGHNT (CDR1) and YYREEE (CDR2) are obtained from the germline V gene (reference sequence). Reading from cysteine to phenylalanine, the CDR3 counts 12 amino acids. The only DNA kept is the CDR3, 36 bases in frame from the first base. Data came from an Illumina MiSeq. The raw public reads went through TCRdb reprocessing: fastp at Q25, MiXCR clone calling, in-frame beta chains kept. Each entry is one CDR3 protein sequence, shown with its most common DNA and genes. The sample table shows several thousand distinct CDR3 sequences, and about 20% are seen once. More than 6.5% of the sample comes from the top ten. The study profiled TCR repertoires of CD4+ T cells collected through bronchoalveolar lavage.

The sequenced material came from CD4+ T cells from bronchoalveolar lavage. This chain is built from TRBV5-4 and TRBJ2-1; confidence is insufficient to name the D gene. The receptor was derived from a human donor with sarcoidosis (Löfgren's syndrome or another form), or a control subject (not recorded which). The DNA sequence is TGTGCCAGCAGCCCCGTAAGTAGTGAGCAGTTCTTC. It is translated as CASSPVSSEQFF.